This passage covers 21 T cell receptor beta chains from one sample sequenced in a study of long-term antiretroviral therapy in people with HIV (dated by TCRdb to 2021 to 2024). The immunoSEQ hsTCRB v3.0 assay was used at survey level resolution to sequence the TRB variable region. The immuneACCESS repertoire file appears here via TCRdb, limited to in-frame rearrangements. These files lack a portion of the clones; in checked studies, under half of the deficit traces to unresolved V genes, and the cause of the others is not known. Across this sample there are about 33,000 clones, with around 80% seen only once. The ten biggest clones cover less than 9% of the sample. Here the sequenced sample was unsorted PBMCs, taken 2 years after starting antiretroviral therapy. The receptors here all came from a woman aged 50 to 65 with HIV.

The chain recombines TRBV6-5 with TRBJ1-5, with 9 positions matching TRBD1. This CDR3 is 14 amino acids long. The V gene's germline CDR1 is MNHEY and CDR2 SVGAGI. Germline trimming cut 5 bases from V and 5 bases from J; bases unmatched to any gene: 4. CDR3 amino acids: CASSRQGVYQPQHF. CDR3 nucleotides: TGTGCCAGCAGTCGACAGGGGGTCTATCAGCCCCAGCATTTT.

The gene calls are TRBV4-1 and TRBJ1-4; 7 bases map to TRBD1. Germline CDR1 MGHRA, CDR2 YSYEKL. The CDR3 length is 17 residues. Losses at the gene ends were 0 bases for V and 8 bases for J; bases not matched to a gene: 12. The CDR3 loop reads CASSQDTPGGVAEKLFF. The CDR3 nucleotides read TGCGCCAGCAGCCAAGATACTCCAGGGGGGGTGGCAGAAAAACTGTTTTTT.

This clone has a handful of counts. CDR3 sequence (DNA): TGTGCCAGCAGTGCGATATCAGGGGGCTACGGCGGGGAGCTGTTTTTT. It encodes CASSAISGGYGGELFF. The chain couples TRBV6-1 to TRBJ2-2, with TRBD1 matching over 8 bases. The ends lost 4 bases at V and 7 bases at J; junction bases unmatched: 11. This CDR3 contains 16 residues. Germline assignment: CDR1 MNHNS and CDR2 SASEGT.

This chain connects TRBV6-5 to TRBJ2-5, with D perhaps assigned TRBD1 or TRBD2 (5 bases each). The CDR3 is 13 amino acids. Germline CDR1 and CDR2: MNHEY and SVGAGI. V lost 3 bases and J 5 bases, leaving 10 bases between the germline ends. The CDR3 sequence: CASSYSGRETQYF. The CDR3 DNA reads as TGTGCCAGCAGTTATTCGGGGCGGGAGACCCAGTACTTC.

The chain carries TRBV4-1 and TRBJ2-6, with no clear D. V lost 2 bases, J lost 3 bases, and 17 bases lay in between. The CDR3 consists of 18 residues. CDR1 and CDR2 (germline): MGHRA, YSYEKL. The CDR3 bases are TGCGCCAGCAGCCAATTATTGAACAAACGAGGTGGGGCCAACGTCCTGACTTTC. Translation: CASSQLLNKRGGANVLTF.

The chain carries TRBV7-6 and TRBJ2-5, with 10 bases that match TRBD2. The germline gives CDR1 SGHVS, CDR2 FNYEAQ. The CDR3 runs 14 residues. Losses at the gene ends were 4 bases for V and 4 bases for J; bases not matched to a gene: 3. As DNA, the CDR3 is TGTGCCAGCAGCTCTCCTAGCGGGGGAGAGACCCAGTACTTC. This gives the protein CASSSPSGGETQYF.

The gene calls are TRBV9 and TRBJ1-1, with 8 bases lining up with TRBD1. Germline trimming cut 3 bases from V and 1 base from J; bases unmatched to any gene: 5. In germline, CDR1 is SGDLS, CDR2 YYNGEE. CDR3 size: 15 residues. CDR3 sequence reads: CASSGGQGQNTEAFF. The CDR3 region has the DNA TGTGCCAGCAGCGGAGGACAGGGCCAGAACACTGAAGCTTTCTTT.

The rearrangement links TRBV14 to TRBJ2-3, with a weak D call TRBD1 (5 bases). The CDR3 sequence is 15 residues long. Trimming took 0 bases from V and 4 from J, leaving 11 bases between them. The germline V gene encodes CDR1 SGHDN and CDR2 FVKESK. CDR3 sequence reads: CASSQDRGTPDTQYF. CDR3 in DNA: TGTGCCAGCAGCCAAGATAGGGGAACCCCAGATACGCAGTATTTT.

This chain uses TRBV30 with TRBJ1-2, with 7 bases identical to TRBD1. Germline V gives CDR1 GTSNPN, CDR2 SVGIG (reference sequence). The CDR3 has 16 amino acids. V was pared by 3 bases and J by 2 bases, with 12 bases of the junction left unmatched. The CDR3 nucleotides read TGTGCCTGGAGCGATTGGGGACAGAAATTGAACTATGGCTACACCTTC. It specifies CAWSDWGQKLNYGYTF.

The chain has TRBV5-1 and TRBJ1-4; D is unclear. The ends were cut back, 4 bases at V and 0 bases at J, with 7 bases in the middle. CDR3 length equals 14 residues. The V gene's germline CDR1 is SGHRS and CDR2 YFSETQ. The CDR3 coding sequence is TGCGCCAGCAGCGTTACAGCAACTAATGAAAAACTGTTTTTT. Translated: CASSVTATNEKLFF.

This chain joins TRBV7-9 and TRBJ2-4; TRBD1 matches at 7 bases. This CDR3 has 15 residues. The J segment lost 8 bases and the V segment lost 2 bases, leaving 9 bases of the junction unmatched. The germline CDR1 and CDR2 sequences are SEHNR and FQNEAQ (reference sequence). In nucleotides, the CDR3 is TGTGCCAGCAGCTTAAGAGGGGGCAGGGGTGACATTCAGTACTTC. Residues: CASSLRGGRGDIQYF.

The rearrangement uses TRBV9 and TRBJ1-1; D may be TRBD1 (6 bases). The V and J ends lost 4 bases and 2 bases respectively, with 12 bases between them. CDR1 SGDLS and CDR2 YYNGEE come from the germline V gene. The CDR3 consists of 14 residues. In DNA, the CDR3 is TGTGCCAGCAGCACAGGGTTTTCCAACACTGAAGCTTTCTTT. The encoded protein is CASSTGFSNTEAFF.

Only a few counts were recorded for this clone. The CDR3 reads CASSTWGQADTQYF. DNA for the CDR3: TGTGCCAGTAGTACCTGGGGACAGGCAGATACGCAGTATTTT. The gene calls are TRBV19 and TRBJ2-3; TRBD1 matches 8 bases. Germline CDR1 is LNHDA and CDR2 is SQIVND (reference sequence). Trimming removed 4 bases from V and 4 bases from J; junction bases left unmatched: 4. This CDR3 spans 14 amino acids.

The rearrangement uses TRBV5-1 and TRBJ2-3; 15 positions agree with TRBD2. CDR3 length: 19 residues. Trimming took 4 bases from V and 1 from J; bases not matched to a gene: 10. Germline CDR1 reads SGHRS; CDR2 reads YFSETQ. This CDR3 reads CASSPWSGLAGGRTDTQYF. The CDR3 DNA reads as TGCGCCAGCAGCCCTTGGAGCGGACTAGCGGGGGGGCGCACAGATACGCAGTATTTT.

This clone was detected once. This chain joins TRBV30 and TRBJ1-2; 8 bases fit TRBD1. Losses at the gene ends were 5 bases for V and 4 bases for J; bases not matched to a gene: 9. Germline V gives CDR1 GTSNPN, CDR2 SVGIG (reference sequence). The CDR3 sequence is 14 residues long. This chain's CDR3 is CAWGRQGSSYGYTF. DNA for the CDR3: TGTGCCTGGGGTCGACAGGGGTCGAGCTATGGCTACACCTTC.

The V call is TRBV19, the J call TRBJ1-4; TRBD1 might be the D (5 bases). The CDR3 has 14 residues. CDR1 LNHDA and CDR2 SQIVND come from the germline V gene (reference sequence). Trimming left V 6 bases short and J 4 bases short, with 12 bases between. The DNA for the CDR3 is TGTGCCAGTAGCCCCCGGGGCGGTAATGAAAAACTGTTTTTT. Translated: CASSPRGGNEKLFF.

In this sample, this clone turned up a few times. CDR3 in DNA: TGTGCCAGTAGTATCCCTCTAGGCGGGGAGCTGTTTTTT. It specifies CASSIPLGGELFF. V usage is TRBV19 and J usage is TRBJ2-2, with no clear D. The CDR3 runs 13 residues. Trimming took 3 bases from V and 7 from J, leaving 9 bases between them. Germline V gene sequence: CDR1 LNHDA, CDR2 SQIVND (reference sequence).

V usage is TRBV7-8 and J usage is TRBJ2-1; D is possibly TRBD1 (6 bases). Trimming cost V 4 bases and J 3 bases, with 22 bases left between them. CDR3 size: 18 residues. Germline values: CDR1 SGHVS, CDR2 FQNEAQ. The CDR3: CASSSPKGHPRVYNEQFF. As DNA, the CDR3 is TGTGCCAGCAGCTCGCCAAAGGGACACCCCAGGGTCTACAATGAGCAGTTCTTC.

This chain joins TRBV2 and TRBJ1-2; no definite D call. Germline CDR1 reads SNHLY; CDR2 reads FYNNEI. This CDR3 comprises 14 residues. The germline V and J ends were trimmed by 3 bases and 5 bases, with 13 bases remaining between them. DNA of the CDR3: TGTGCCAGCAGTGATGGCAGCCTTAGATATGGCTACACCTTC. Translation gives CASSDGSLRYGYTF.

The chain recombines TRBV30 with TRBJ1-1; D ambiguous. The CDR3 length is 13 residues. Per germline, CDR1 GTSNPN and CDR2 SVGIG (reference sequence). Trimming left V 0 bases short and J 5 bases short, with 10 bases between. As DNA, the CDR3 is TGTGCCTGGAGTGTGTCCTGGCTAACTGAAGCTTTCTTT. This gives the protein CAWSVSWLTEAFF.

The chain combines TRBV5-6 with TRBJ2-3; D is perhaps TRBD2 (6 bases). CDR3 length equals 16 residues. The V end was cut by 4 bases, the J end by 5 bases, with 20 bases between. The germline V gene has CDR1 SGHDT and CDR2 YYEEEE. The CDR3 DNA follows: TGTGCCAGCAGCATAGAAGCGGGCGAAGGAATAGATACGCAGTATTTT. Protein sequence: CASSIEAGEGIDTQYF.